This is a list of T cell receptor beta chains from one sample in a study of identical twins. TCRdb reanalysed the 5' RACE reads using MiXCR and keeps one entry per CDR3 protein. The sample gives approximately 230,000 distinct CDR3 sequences, 6.5% to 8% of which show up once; more than 12% is in the top ten. This sample was shared with a second study, whose subject was T cells expressing NK-cell markers.

Sequencing input: CD8+ T cells sorted from blood. These receptors were obtained from a woman aged 18-30 years in good health. Both conserved end residues are part of each CDR3. D genes are given only for firm matches. Size tells how often a clone was seen (once, few, many) or the class of an expanded clone, and some rows leave it out.

J gene | V gene | clone size | D gene | CDR3 protein | CDR3 DNA
TRBJ2-3 | TRBV29-1 | few | - | CSGQGQTITDTQYF | TGCAGCGGCCAGGGACAAACTATCACAGATACGCAGTATTTT
TRBJ2-7 | TRBV29-1 | few | - | CSVVTDPYEQYF | TGCAGCGTTGTCACAGATCCCTACGAGCAGTACTTC
TRBJ2-3 | TRBV7-2 | few | - | CASRPTHYTDTQYF | TGTGCCAGCAGACCGACACATTACACAGATACGCAGTATTTT
TRBJ2-3 | TRBV27 | - | TRBD1 | CASRLHRGQGTDTQYF | TGTGCCAGCAGACTACACCGGGGACAGGGGACAGATACGCAGTATTTT
TRBJ1-6 | TRBV27 | - | - | CASSLLASSSPLHF | TGTGCCAGCAGTTTATTGGCGTCTAGTTCACCCCTCCACTTT
TRBJ1-5 | TRBV28 | few | - | CASSLPQDPNQPQHF | TGTGCCAGCAGTCTCCCACAGGACCCTAATCAGCCCCAGCATTTT
TRBJ2-5 | TRBV14 | many | TRBD2 | CASSQGLGLALETQYF | TGTGCCAGCAGCCAAGGACTGGGACTAGCGTTAGAGACCCAGTACTTC
TRBJ1-4 | TRBV12-3/TRBV12-4 | few | - | CASSLIGQLIKLFF | TGTGCCAGCAGTTTAATTGGACAGTTGATAAAACTGTTTTTT
TRBJ2-3 | TRBV6-1 | many | TRBD2 | CATDIPTSGGSDTQYF | TGTGCCACCGACATCCCGACTAGCGGGGGGTCAGATACGCAGTATTTT
TRBJ1-1 | TRBV12-3/TRBV12-4 | - | - | CASSLGKGTEAFF | TGTGCCAGCAGTTTAGGTAAAGGAACTGAAGCTTTCTTT
TRBJ1-2 | TRBV15 | - | - | CATGEANYGYTF | TGTGCCACCGGGGAAGCTAACTATGGCTACACCTTC
TRBJ1-4 | TRBV3-1 | many | - | CASSQEKGEKLFF | TGTGCCAGCAGCCAAGAAAAGGGAGAAAAACTGTTTTTT
TRBJ1-1 | TRBV19 | - | TRBD1 | CASSLTGTDEAFF | TGTGCCAGTAGTTTAACCGGGACAGATGAAGCTTTCTTT
TRBJ2-7 | TRBV12-3/TRBV12-4 | many | TRBD2 | CASSLKGLAVAKYEQYF | TGTGCCAGCAGTTTAAAGGGACTAGCGGTAGCTAAATACGAGCAGTACTTC
TRBJ2-1 | TRBV6-2/TRBV6-3 | few | - | CASSYRGGGEQFF | TGTGCCAGCAGTTACCGGGGCGGGGGCGAGCAGTTCTTC
TRBJ2-1 | TRBV3-1 | many | - | CASSQVALATDNEQFF | TGTGCCAGCAGCCAAGTTGCGTTAGCGACCGACAATGAGCAGTTCTTC
TRBJ2-2 | TRBV6-4 | many | - | CASREGTGELFF | TGTGCCAGCAGAGAGGGCACCGGGGAGCTGTTTTTT
TRBJ1-5 | TRBV20-1 | once | - | CSARGGSSDQPQHF | TGCAGTGCTAGAGGTGGTAGTAGCGATCAGCCCCAGCATTTT
TRBJ2-5 | TRBV14 | - | TRBD2 | CASSPPAGGPETQYF | TGTGCCAGCAGCCCCCCTGCGGGGGGGCCGGAGACCCAGTACTTC
TRBJ2-6 | TRBV20-1 | few | - | CSARDPNPGANVLTF | TGCAGTGCTAGAGATCCGAATCCCGGGGCCAACGTCCTGACTTTC
TRBJ2-1 | TRBV7-8 | few | TRBD2 | CASSFRVAGRLNVGEQFF | TGTGCCAGCAGCTTCCGGGTAGCGGGAAGACTAAACGTCGGTGAGCAGTTCTTC
TRBJ2-3 | TRBV13 | - | - | CASSLAGEDTQYF | TGTGCCAGCAGCTTAGCGGGAGAGGATACGCAGTATTTT
TRBJ2-7 | TRBV6-1 | many | - | CATLTLTYEQYF | TGTGCCACCTTGACACTGACCTACGAGCAGTACTTC
TRBJ2-3 | TRBV6-4 | - | TRBD1 | CAISDRAGSTDTQYF | TGTGCCATCAGTGACAGGGCAGGAAGCACAGATACGCAGTATTTT
TRBJ2-2 | TRBV6-6 | few | - | CASTTLNTGELFF | TGTGCCAGCACCACCCTGAACACCGGGGAGCTGTTTTTT
TRBJ2-7 | TRBV4-1 | many | TRBD2 | CASSRWALSTSGYEQYF | TGCGCCAGCAGCCGGTGGGCGCTTTCGACTAGCGGATACGAGCAGTACTTC
TRBJ1-1 | TRBV9 | few | - | CASSVVRMNTEAFF | TGTGCCAGCAGCGTAGTGCGGATGAACACTGAAGCTTTCTTT
TRBJ1-1 | TRBV27 | many | - | CASSSGQQNTEAFF | TGTGCCAGCAGTTCCGGACAGCAGAACACTGAAGCTTTCTTT
TRBJ2-7 | TRBV19 | - | - | CASSMATERYEQYF | TGTGCCAGTAGTATGGCGACAGAGCGCTACGAGCAGTACTTC
TRBJ2-7 | TRBV18 | - | TRBD2 | CASSPPGGSQEYEQYF | TGTGCCAGCTCACCACCGGGCGGGAGTCAGGAATACGAGCAGTACTTC
TRBJ2-7 | TRBV6-2/TRBV6-3 | few | - | CATSGLSSYEQYF | TGTGCCACTTCCGGTCTGTCCTCCTACGAGCAGTACTTC
TRBJ2-7 | TRBV6-2/TRBV6-3 | - | TRBD1 | CASSYSIGTVYEQYF | TGTGCCAGCAGTTACTCAATCGGGACAGTGTACGAGCAGTACTTC
TRBJ1-2 | TRBV6-1 | few | - | CASSPELGYGYTF | TGTGCCAGCAGCCCCGAGCTAGGCTATGGCTACACCTTC
TRBJ2-5 | TRBV29-1 | - | - | CSVVPRGLGETQYF | TGCAGCGTTGTACCCCGGGGTTTGGGAGAGACCCAGTACTTC
TRBJ1-6 | TRBV20-1 | - | - | CSGRDRNSPLHF | TGCAGTGGTCGGGATCGTAATTCACCCCTCCACTTT
TRBJ2-4 | TRBV20-1 | many | - | CSVPSLAKNIQYF | TGCAGTGTTCCTTCCCTAGCCAAAAACATTCAGTACTTC
TRBJ1-5 | TRBV15 | few | - | CATSRDRGLNQPQHF | TGTGCCACCAGCAGAGATCGGGGACTGAATCAGCCCCAGCATTTT
TRBJ2-7 | TRBV7-9 | few | - | CASSWAVRNEQYF | TGTGCCAGCAGCTGGGCAGTTCGCAACGAGCAGTACTTC
TRBJ2-5 | TRBV10-3 | many | - | CASWGTPGGAGQETQYF | TGTGCCTCCTGGGGGACACCGGGGGGAGCGGGCCAAGAGACCCAGTACTTC
TRBJ1-1 | TRBV11-2 | many | - | CASSLGIRAFF | TGTGCCAGCAGCTTAGGGATACGAGCTTTCTTT
TRBJ1-2 | TRBV9 | few | - | CASSVVSGSNGYTF | TGTGCCAGCAGCGTAGTGTCGGGGTCTAATGGCTACACCTTC
TRBJ1-2 | TRBV7-9 | - | - | CASSTGTMALSVGYTF | TGTGCCAGCAGTACCGGGACAATGGCACTAAGTGTTGGCTACACCTTC
TRBJ2-7 | TRBV19 | many | - | CASSSLDDYEQYF | TGTGCCAGTAGTTCCCTGGACGACTACGAGCAGTACTTC
TRBJ2-7 | TRBV5-1 | few | TRBD1 | CASSWGTGERYEQYF | TGCGCCAGCAGCTGGGGGACAGGGGAGAGGTACGAGCAGTACTTC
TRBJ2-7 | TRBV6-1 | - | TRBD2 | CASSELWAGTSYEQYF | TGTGCCAGCAGTGAACTGTGGGCAGGGACTAGCTACGAGCAGTACTTC
TRBJ2-7 | TRBV4-3 | few | TRBD1 | CASSQYDRQGEQYF | TGCGCCAGCAGCCAATATGATAGACAGGGCGAGCAGTACTTC
TRBJ2-7 | TRBV28 | few | - | CASSTPWDSNSYEQYF | TGTGCCAGCAGTACCCCCTGGGACTCCAACTCCTACGAGCAGTACTTC
TRBJ2-1 | TRBV6-5 | many | - | CASSYTPTNEQFF | TGTGCCAGCAGTTACACTCCAACCAATGAGCAGTTCTTC
TRBJ1-1 | TRBV27 | many | - | CASSLWQNTEAFF | TGTGCCAGCAGTTTATGGCAGAACACTGAAGCTTTCTTT
TRBJ2-2 | TRBV7-7 | many | - | CASSLGRGELFF | TGTGCCAGCAGCTTGGGAAGGGGGGAGCTGTTTTTT
TRBJ2-7 | TRBV12-3/TRBV12-4 | few | - | CASSLGTPSYEQYF | TGTGCCAGCAGTTTAGGGACACCTTCCTACGAGCAGTACTTC
TRBJ2-3 | TRBV5-1 | few | - | CASSLVSNTDTQYF | TGCGCCAGCAGCTTGGTCTCCAACACAGATACGCAGTATTTT
TRBJ2-1 | TRBV5-5 | few | TRBD1 | CASSLVQGASYNEQFF | TGTGCCAGCAGCTTGGTTCAGGGGGCCTCCTACAATGAGCAGTTCTTC
TRBJ1-1 | TRBV29-1 | - | - | CSATPVGNTEAFF | TGCAGCGCTACACCGGTTGGGAACACTGAAGCTTTCTTT
TRBJ2-2 | TRBV2 | few | - | CASTITGELFF | TGTGCCAGCACCATAACCGGGGAGCTGTTTTTT